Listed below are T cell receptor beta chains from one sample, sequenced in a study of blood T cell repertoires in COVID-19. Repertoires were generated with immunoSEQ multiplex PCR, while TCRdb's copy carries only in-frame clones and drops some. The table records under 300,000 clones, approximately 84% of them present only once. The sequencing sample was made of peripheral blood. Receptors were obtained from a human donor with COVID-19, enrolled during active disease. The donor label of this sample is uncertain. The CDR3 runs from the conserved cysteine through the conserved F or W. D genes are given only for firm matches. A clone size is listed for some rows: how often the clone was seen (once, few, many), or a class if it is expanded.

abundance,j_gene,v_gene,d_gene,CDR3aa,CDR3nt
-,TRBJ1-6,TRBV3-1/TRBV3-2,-,CASSQPGTSHSPLHF,TGTGCCAGCAGCCAACCCGGGACATCCCATTCGCCCCTCCACTTT
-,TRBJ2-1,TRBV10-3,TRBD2,CAISESGGSSSYNEQFF,TGTGCCATCAGTGAGTCGGGGGGGTCAAGCTCCTACAATGAGCAGTTCTTC
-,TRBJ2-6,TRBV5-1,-,CASSTGAGGANVLTF,TGCGCCAGCAGCACGGGAGCAGGGGGGGCCAACGTCCTGACTTTC
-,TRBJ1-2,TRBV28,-,CASSFMGAPGYGYTF,TGTGCCAGCAGTTTCATGGGGGCGCCGGGCTATGGCTACACCTTC
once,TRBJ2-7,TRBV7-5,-,CARSLDLGRLYEQYF,TGTGCCAGAAGCTTAGATCTGGGGAGACTCTACGAGCAGTACTTC
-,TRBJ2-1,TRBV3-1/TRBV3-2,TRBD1,CASSSYPPGTGINNEQFF,TGTGCCAGCAGCTCATATCCCCCAGGGACAGGGATCAACAATGAGCAGTTCTTC
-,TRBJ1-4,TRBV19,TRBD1,CASSIGGGGDEKLFF,TGTGCCAGTAGTATTGGAGGGGGCGGGGATGAAAAACTGTTTTTT
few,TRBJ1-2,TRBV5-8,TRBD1,CASTLKGGQAFYGYTF,TGTGCCAGCACCCTGAAGGGAGGACAGGCCTTCTATGGCTACACCTTC
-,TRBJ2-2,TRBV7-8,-,CASSLGLNLNTGELFF,TGTGCCAGCAGCTTAGGGCTCAACCTGAACACCGGGGAGCTGTTTTTT
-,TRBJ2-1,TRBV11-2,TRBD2,CASSPGAGGEYNEQFF,TGTGCCAGCAGCCCCGGGGCGGGGGGCGAATACAATGAGCAGTTCTTC
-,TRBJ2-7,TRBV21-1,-,CASSKRVLAGAYEQYF,TGTGCCAGCAGCAAAAGGGTACTAGCGGGAGCCTACGAGCAGTACTTC
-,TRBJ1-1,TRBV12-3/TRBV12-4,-,CASTLAGKESAFF,TGTGCCAGCACACTGGCAGGGAAGGAGTCCGCTTTCTTT
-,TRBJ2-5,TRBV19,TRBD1,CASSPPGTAQETQYF,TGTGCCAGTAGCCCCCCTGGGACAGCTCAAGAGACCCAGTACTTC
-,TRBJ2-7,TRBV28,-,CASTIGGTLSSYEQYF,TGTGCCAGCACCATCGGGGGGACACTGAGCTCCTACGAGCAGTACTTC
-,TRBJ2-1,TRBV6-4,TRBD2,CASRMTGTSDYNEQFF,TGTGCCAGCAGAATGACCGGGACTAGCGACTACAATGAGCAGTTCTTC
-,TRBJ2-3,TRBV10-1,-,CASSESTSGDTDTQYF,TGCGCCAGCAGTGAGTCCACCTCCGGGGACACAGATACGCAGTATTTT
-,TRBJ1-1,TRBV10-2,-,CASSVKRENTEAFF,TGCGCCAGCAGTGTTAAGAGGGAGAACACTGAAGCTTTCTTT
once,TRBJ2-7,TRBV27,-,CASSSDTGRLLEQYF,TGTGCCAGCAGTTCCGACACAGGGCGCTTACTAGAGCAGTACTTC
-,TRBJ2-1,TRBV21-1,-,CASSKIPWLAEERSSYNEQFF,TGTGCCAGCAGCAAAATACCTTGGCTAGCAGAAGAACGGAGCTCCTACAATGAGCAGTTCTTC
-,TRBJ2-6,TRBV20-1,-,CSASGQSIPGANVLTF,TGCAGTGCTAGTGGCCAGTCGATCCCTGGGGCCAACGTCCTGACTTTC
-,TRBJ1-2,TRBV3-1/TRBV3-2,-,CASSDLRNYGYTF,TGTGCCAGCAGCGATCTGCGTAACTATGGCTACACCTTC
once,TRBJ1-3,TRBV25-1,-,CASSEYESQGNFGNTIYF,TGTGCCAGCAGTGAATACGAATCGCAGGGAAATTTCGGAAACACCATATATTTT
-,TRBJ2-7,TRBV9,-,CASSVSSRSYSYEQYF,TGTGCCAGCAGCGTATCTTCCAGGTCCTATTCCTACGAGCAGTACTTC